This T cell receptor (beta chain) was identified during a study of shared clonotypes between healthy human individuals. Study-wide points: What naive subsets generally showed was a larger estimated richness than memory subsets showed. Of the naive CD4 clonotypes, about 5.4% were shared across a handful of donors.

Each sorted subset replicate got 200 ng genomic DNA, roughly 30,000 genomes. The table came from immunoSEQ multiplex PCR; TCRdb's copy has only in-frame clones and leaves some out. The repertoire holds 550,000 to 600,000 clones, with roughly 98% as singletons. Terminally differentiated effector memory CD45RA+ cells were excluded by CCR7 positive selection of CD45RO-negative cells. As regards this clone: Its antigen is as yet unknown.

Sequences were obtained from naive CD8+ T cells sorted from blood. This receptor was obtained from a man aged 25 to 40 in good health.

The CDR3 sequence: CASSLTGGQGPDTQYF. In DNA, the CDR3 is TGTGCCAGCAGCCTGACCGGGGGACAGGGACCGGATACGCAGTATTTT. The rearrangement uses TRBV5-4 and TRBJ2-3; 9 bases are shared with TRBD1. J lost 6 bases, V lost 4 bases, and 12 bases had no gene match. The CDR3 totals 16 residues. Germline values: CDR1 SGHNT, CDR2 YYREEE (reference sequence).